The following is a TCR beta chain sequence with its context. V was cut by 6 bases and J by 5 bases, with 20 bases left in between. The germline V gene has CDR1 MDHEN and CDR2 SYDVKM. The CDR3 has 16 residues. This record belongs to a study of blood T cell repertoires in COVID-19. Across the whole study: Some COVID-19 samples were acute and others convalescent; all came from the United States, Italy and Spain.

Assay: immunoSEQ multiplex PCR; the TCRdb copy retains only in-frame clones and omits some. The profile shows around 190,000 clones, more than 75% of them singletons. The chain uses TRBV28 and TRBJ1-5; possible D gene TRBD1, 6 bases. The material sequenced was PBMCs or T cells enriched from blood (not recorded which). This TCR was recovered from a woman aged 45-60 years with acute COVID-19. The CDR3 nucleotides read TGTGCCAGCAGGACCCCCCGACAGGCCGGAGATCAGCCCCAGCATTTT. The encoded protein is CASRTPRQAGDQPQHF.